The clone carrying this T cell receptor (beta chain) has more than one count but fewer than ten. This specimen comes from a study of response to subunit inactivated influenza vaccine. V gave up 0 bases and J gave up 4 bases, with 10 bases separating them. The CDR3 covers 15 residues. Germline loops: CDR1 MNHEY, CDR2 SVGAGI. MiXCR, run by TCRdb on the RT-PCR reads, gives a single entry per CDR3 protein. The repertoire has just under 550,000 distinct CDR3 sequences, roughly 25% of them found once; the top ten carry 2.5% to 3.5%. These data were also filed under a second study, of T cells expressing NK-cell markers. That publication notes: The TCR beta cDNA came from 5'RACE template switching with UMIs. In the group of eight sequenced donors, seven were HCMV-seropositive and one was seronegative. NKG2C+ dominant clonotype frequencies in six donors were roughly 1.0-7.5% of CD8+ T cells. The CD3+CD56-NKG2C+ fraction was also led by these clonotypes in a handful of donors. Questions lingered over whether expanded NKG2C+ T cell clones were HCMV-specific.

The chain employs TRBV6-5 and TRBJ2-1, with D tentatively TRBD2 (6 bases). The sequences come from CD4+ T cells sorted from PBMCs, collected approximately 12 days after vaccination. This clonotype was obtained from a man between 45 and 60 years old who received an inactivated influenza vaccine. The CDR3 bases are TGTGCCAGCAGTTACTCTGCGGGAAGATACAATGAGCAGTTCTTC. Translation: CASSYSAGRYNEQFF.